Presented here are 25 T cell receptor beta chains from one specimen sequenced in a study of T cells in Graves' hyperthyroidism and ophthalmopathy. RNA transcripts yielded amplified TCR beta CDR3 regions. When the TCR CDR3 underwent first-round RT-PCR, the HTBI primer set was used. Each CDR3 protein gets one entry after TCRdb re-called the multiplex PCR reads with MiXCR. The sample gives under 500,000 distinct CDR3 sequences, more than 13% of which show up once; approximately 29% is in the top ten. What was sequenced was blood. These receptors all stem from a man between 45 and 60 years old with Graves' ophthalmopathy.

This clonotype was detected many times. The V and J genes are TRBV29-1 and TRBJ2-5, with TRBD2 as a possible D gene (6 bases). Between the trimmed V and J ends, which lost 4 bases and 6 bases, there was a span of 18 bases. CDR3 length: 14 amino acids. The germline V gene encodes CDR1 SQVTM and CDR2 ANQGSEA. The CDR3 is CSVVGGTGLQTQYF. The CDR3 region has the DNA TGCAGCGTTGTTGGGGGGACCGGTCTTCAGACCCAGTACTTC.

In its sample, this clonotype was seen many times. This chain connects TRBV2 to TRBJ2-3, with 9 bases aligning to TRBD2. The junction had 7 bases not matched to a gene; V was cut back by 3 bases and J by 3 bases. The germline CDR1 and CDR2 sequences are SNHLY and FYNNEI. This CDR3 contains 16 residues. This CDR3 reads CASSDRLAGPTDTQYF. CDR3 in DNA: TGTGCCAGCAGTGACCGTCTAGCGGGACCAACAGATACGCAGTATTTT.

This clonotype was seen ten or more times. J is TRBJ2-2 and V is TRBV20-1, with 9 bases matching TRBD1. This CDR3 comprises 15 residues. Germline CDR1 is DFQATT and CDR2 is SNEGSKA (reference sequence). With 3 bases clipped from V and 2 bases from J, the junction kept 4 bases outside the gene matches. The CDR3 DNA reads TGCAGTGCTAGCCCGGGACAGGGTAACACCGGGGAGCTGTTTTTT. This encodes CSASPGQGNTGELFF.

This clonotype was seen only a few times. The chain couples TRBV7-9 to TRBJ2-2; 9 nucleotides line up with TRBD2. Germline CDR1 is SEHNR and CDR2 is FQNEAQ (reference sequence). The CDR3 loop spans 17 amino acids. V lost 6 bases, J lost 3 bases, and 11 bases stayed unmatched. CDR3 DNA: TGTGCCAGCAGTTACGACATAGCGGGAGAGGACACCGGGGAGCTGTTTTTT. This translates into CASSYDIAGEDTGELFF.

In its sample, this clonotype was seen many times. The V call is TRBV3-1, the J call TRBJ1-1; D gene uncertain. CDR3 length: 15 amino acids. V shed 4 bases and J shed 2 bases, with 14 bases lying between them. Germline-derived CDR1 and CDR2 are LGHDT and YNNKEL (reference sequence). The CDR3 nucleotides read TGTGCCAGCAGCCCCGACATAAGAATAAACACTGAAGCTTTCTTT. It codes for CASSPDIRINTEAFF.

This clonotype was seen many times. The gene calls are TRBV19 and TRBJ2-1; maybe TRBD1 (5 bases). Germline lookup yields CDR1 LNHDA and CDR2 SQIVND (reference sequence). The CDR3 has 14 amino acids. Trimming removed 4 bases from V and 2 bases from J, with 9 bases in between. The CDR3 sequence is CASSSSGPYNEQFF. The CDR3 region has the DNA TGTGCCAGTAGTAGCTCAGGGCCCTACAATGAGCAGTTCTTC.

This clonotype was seen at least ten times. The chain is built from TRBV28 and TRBJ1-1; 11 bases are shared with TRBD1. The trim removed 3 bases at V and 5 bases at J, leaving 8 bases unmatched. Germline values: CDR1 MDHEN, CDR2 SYDVKM. The CDR3 runs 16 residues. The CDR3 bases are TGTGCCAGCAGTTTCTTCGGACAGGGGGCGCGAACTGAAGCTTTCTTT. It encodes CASSFFGQGARTEAFF.

The chain carries TRBV20-1 and TRBJ1-1; weak D call: TRBD1 (6 bases). V lost 1 base, J lost 3 bases, and 12 bases lay in between. The CDR3 is 14 amino acids. The germline CDR1 and CDR2 sequences are DFQATT and SNEGSKA (reference sequence). The CDR3: CSARALGADTEAFF. In DNA form, the CDR3 reads TGCAGTGCTAGAGCGTTGGGGGCGGACACTGAAGCTTTCTTT.

This clonotype was seen repeatedly, ten times or more. This chain links TRBV7-9 with TRBJ1-1; tentatively, D is TRBD1 (5 bases). This CDR3 spans 15 amino acids. Trimming cost V 3 bases and J 4 bases, with 15 bases left between them. CDR1 and CDR2 (germline): SEHNR, FQNEAQ (reference sequence). The CDR3 sequence: CASSFSQGVRTEAFF. Written as DNA, the CDR3 is TGTGCCAGCAGCTTCAGTCAGGGAGTTCGCACTGAAGCTTTCTTT.

The chain recombines TRBV12-3 or TRBV12-4 with TRBJ1-2; D unresolved. The CDR3 is made up of 11 amino acids. V was pared by 6 bases and J by 7 bases, with 9 bases between. The DNA for the CDR3 is TGTGCCAGCAGCCCTCGGGGTGGCTACACCTTC. Its translation is CASSPRGGYTF.

The chain combines TRBV6-2 or TRBV6-3 with TRBJ2-5; D is undetermined. The CDR3 has 15 residues. Germline CDR1 reads MNHEY; CDR2 reads SVGEGT. Trimming took off 6 bases at V and 0 bases at J, with 14 bases between the two ends. CDR3 region: CASRPPLINQETQYF. CDR3 coding DNA: TGTGCCAGCAGACCTCCCCTCATCAACCAAGAGACCCAGTACTTC.

This clonotype was counted ten times or more. The gene calls are TRBV11-2 and TRBJ1-6; possible D gene TRBD1, 5 bases. Trimming stripped 2 bases from V and 6 bases from J, with 20 bases between. Per the germline V gene, CDR1 is SGHAT and CDR2 is FQNNGV. The CDR3 is 18 residues long. The DNA for the CDR3 is TGTGCCAGCAGCTTAAATCCCCTCGGGACGGATCTTAATTCACCCCTCCACTTT. As protein: CASSLNPLGTDLNSPLHF.

This chain links TRBV27 with TRBJ1-5; D remains ambiguous. The germline V gene encodes CDR1 MNHEY and CDR2 SMNVEV (reference sequence). This CDR3 is built from 16 residues. V was trimmed by 0 bases and J by 4 bases, leaving 13 bases between them. CDR3 coding DNA: TGTGCCAGCAGTTTATCTAGTGAGAGTAGGAATCAGCCCCAGCATTTT. Translating it yields CASSLSSESRNQPQHF.

There are many counts of this clonotype. Relative to the germline gene, one junction end is altered; a read error may explain this. The CDR3 region is CACRLENNEQFF. CDR3 nucleotides: TGCGCCTGCAGACTAGAGAACAATGAGCAGTTCTTC. The gene calls are TRBV5-1 and TRBJ2-1; TRBD2 is a possible D gene (6 bases). Germline CDR1 reads SGHRS; CDR2 reads YFSETQ. CDR3 length: 12 amino acids.

This clonotype came up many times. The V call is TRBV9, the J call TRBJ2-5, with TRBD2 identical over 13 bases. The V segment lost 4 bases and the J segment 5 bases; nucleotides outside the gene matches: 8. The CDR3 totals 16 residues. Looked up from germline, CDR1 is SGDLS and CDR2 is YYNGEE. The CDR3 reads CASSPRTSGSMETQYF. The CDR3 DNA is TGTGCCAGCAGCCCGAGGACTAGCGGGAGTATGGAGACCCAGTACTTC.

In its sample, this clonotype was seen many times. V and J are TRBV12-3 or TRBV12-4 and TRBJ2-3, with 7 nucleotides matching TRBD2. This CDR3 has 15 residues. V gave up 7 bases and J gave up 5 bases; unmatched junction bases: 12. The CDR3 DNA reads TGTGCCAGCAATACCTTTGGGGGAGGGCAAGATACGCAGTATTTT. This translates into CASNTFGGGQDTQYF.

The sample holds a few counts of this clonotype. The J gene is TRBJ2-1, the V gene TRBV19; 7 positions match TRBD2. The J segment lost 2 bases and the V segment lost 5 bases, leaving 3 bases of the junction unmatched. CDR1 is LNHDA, CDR2 SQIVND, per germline (reference sequence). There are 14 residues in the CDR3. In DNA, the CDR3 is TGTGCCAGTAGTGGCGGGAGTCCCTACAATGAGCAGTTCTTC. It is translated as CASSGGSPYNEQFF.

This clonotype was seen ten or more times. The V call is TRBV7-9, the J call TRBJ2-1; D unclear. From germline, CDR1 is SEHNR and CDR2 FQNEAQ (reference sequence). This CDR3 has 13 residues. V dropped 2 bases and J dropped 7 bases, with 9 bases sitting between them. This chain's CDR3 is CASSLRTRNEQFF. The DNA for the CDR3 is TGTGCCAGCAGCTTAAGAACGCGGAATGAGCAGTTCTTC.

This clonotype was counted a few times. V gene TRBV4-2 combines with J gene TRBJ2-3, with TRBD1 identical over 9 bases. Germline CDR1 and CDR2: LGHNA and YNFKEQ. This CDR3 comprises 14 residues. After removal of 5 bases from V and 3 bases from J, the junction contained 3 bases not matched to a gene. The DNA for the CDR3 is TGTGCCAGCAGCGGTGGGACAGGGACAGATACGCAGTATTTT. Translating it yields CASSGGTGTDTQYF.

In its sample, this clonotype was seen many times. The rearrangement uses TRBV27 and TRBJ2-2, with D perhaps matching TRBD1 (6 bases). The germline V gene encodes CDR1 MNHEY and CDR2 SMNVEV (reference sequence). The CDR3 contains 13 residues. Trimming removed 6 bases at V and 6 bases at J, with 11 bases between. The CDR3 nucleotides are TGTGCCAGCAGGAAGGGGGTGTCCGGGGAGCTGTTTTTT. Residues: CASRKGVSGELFF.

This chain connects TRBV9 to TRBJ1-2, with D possibly TRBD1 on 5 matching bases. The germline V gene has CDR1 SGDLS and CDR2 YYNGEE. The CDR3 consists of 15 residues. The V end was cut by 6 bases, the J end by 7 bases, with 22 bases between. The CDR3 sequence: CASTQFLGQVGGYTF. CDR3 DNA: TGTGCCAGCACCCAGTTTCTGGGGCAGGTTGGTGGCTACACCTTC.

J is TRBJ2-3 and V is TRBV9, with D unresolved. CDR1 SGDLS and CDR2 YYNGEE come from the germline V gene. V was trimmed by 6 bases and J by 2 bases, leaving 10 bases between them. The CDR3 has 13 residues. The CDR3 sequence: CASTLGTTDTQYF. In DNA, the CDR3 is TGTGCCAGCACTCTGGGAACCACAGATACGCAGTATTTT.

This clonotype showed up just a few times. V gene TRBV5-1 combines with J gene TRBJ1-1; TRBD1 is a possible D gene (5 bases). Germline-derived CDR1 and CDR2 are SGHRS and YFSETQ. The CDR3 has 15 residues. V was pared by 4 bases and J by 1 base, with 14 bases between. This chain's CDR3 is CASSLTGTENTEAFF. In nucleotides, the CDR3 is TGCGCCAGCAGCCTAACCGGGACCGAGAACACTGAAGCTTTCTTT.

This chain joins TRBV18 and TRBJ2-1; TRBD2 matches at 8 bases. V dropped 5 bases and J dropped 2; count of bases not matched to a gene: 11. The CDR3 loop spans 17 amino acids. Germline lookup yields CDR1 KGHSH and CDR2 LQKENI. The CDR3 bases are TGTGCCAGCTCAGGGACTCTTAGCGGGAAGGCCTACAATGAGCAGTTCTTC. It encodes CASSGTLSGKAYNEQFF.

This rearrangement joins TRBV11-2 to TRBJ2-3, with 11 bases matching TRBD2. From germline, CDR1 is SGHAT and CDR2 FQNNGV. CDR3 size: 20 residues. V shed 0 bases, J shed 0 bases, and the junction held 11 bases outside the gene matches. The CDR3 DNA is TGTGCCAGCAGCTTAGATTTCGGGACTAGCGGTTACTCTAGCACAGATACGCAGTATTTT. It codes for CASSLDFGTSGYSSTDTQYF.